This T cell receptor beta chain was found in a study of T cell repertoires in cytomegalovirus infection. At the level of the study: The authors relied on CMV epitopes, both recently identified HLA-C-restricted and well-studied HLA-B-restricted. From public TCR beta signatures came an indication of both CMV infection and matching HLA type. Regarding the study as a whole: The study found HLA-C-restricted CMV-specific TCR beta clonotypes dominating the ex vivo response. Carriers of CMV plus the relevant HLA were identified by cumulative public TCR beta family frequency.

One entry per CDR3 protein, called by TCRdb with MiXCR from the reads. The table lists more than 30,000 distinct CDR3 sequences, 40% to 65% of them singletons, with 75% to 95% in the top ten. The sample holds a few counts of this clonotype. Its specificity is not known. The V end was cut by 5 bases, the J end by 0 bases, with 8 bases between. The CDR3 is made up of 14 amino acids. Germline loops: CDR1 SGHAT, CDR2 FQNNGV. This clonotype was sampled from a human donor in good health (CMV status not recorded). Some clones in this sample may be carry-over from other donors' samples. The sample consisted of CD8+ T cells from cultured PBMCs, taken from culture after CMV antigen stimulation. The J gene is TRBJ1-3, the V gene TRBV11-2; D gene ambiguous. Written as DNA, the CDR3 is TGTGCCAGCAGCCAACCTCTCTCTGGAAACACCATATATTTT. It translates to CASSQPLSGNTIYF.